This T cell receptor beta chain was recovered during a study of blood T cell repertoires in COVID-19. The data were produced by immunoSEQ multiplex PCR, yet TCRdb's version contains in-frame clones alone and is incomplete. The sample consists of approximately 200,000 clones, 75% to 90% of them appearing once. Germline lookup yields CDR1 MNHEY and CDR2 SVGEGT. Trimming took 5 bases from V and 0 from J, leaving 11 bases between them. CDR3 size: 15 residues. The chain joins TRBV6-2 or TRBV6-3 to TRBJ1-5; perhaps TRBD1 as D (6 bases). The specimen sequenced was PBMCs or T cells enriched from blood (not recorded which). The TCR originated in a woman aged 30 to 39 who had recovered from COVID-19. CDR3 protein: CASSSGQFSNQPQHF. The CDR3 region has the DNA TGTGCCAGCAGTAGTGGACAGTTTAGCAATCAGCCCCAGCATTTT.